The 18 T cell receptor beta chains reported below all come from one sample, sequenced in a study of blood T cell repertoires in COVID-19. Generated by immunoSEQ multiplex PCR, the TCRdb table keeps only in-frame clones and is missing some. The sample holds some 65,000 clones, roughly nine tenths seen once. Sample: peripheral blood. The receptor source for this set is a man aged 60 to 75 with acute or convalescent COVID-19.

The chain employs TRBV2 and TRBJ2-3; possibly TRBD2 for D (5 bases). Germline lookup yields CDR1 SNHLY and CDR2 FYNNEI. The CDR3 is 14 amino acids. Trimming removed 7 bases from V and 8 bases from J, with 19 bases in between. The CDR3 DNA is TGTGCCAGCACCGGGCTCCCCCAGAGGGCTACGCAGTATTTT. Its translation is CASTGLPQRATQYF. Supplemented by reference TRBV2 and TRBJ2-3, the full variable domain reads EPEVTQTPSHQVTQMGQEVILRCVPISNHLYFYWYRQILGQKVEFLVSFYNNEISEKSEIFDDQFSVERPDGSNFTLKIRSTKLEDSAMYFCASTGLPQRATQYFGPGTRLTVL.

This chain's CDR3 is CASSGSGYEQYF. As DNA, the CDR3 is TGCGCCAGCAGCGGCTCGGGGTACGAGCAGTACTTC. The chain is built from TRBV5-1 and TRBJ2-7; maybe TRBD2 (5 bases). There are 12 residues in the CDR3. V was shortened by 4 bases and J by 4 bases, with 9 bases between the two germline ends. Germline CDR1 is SGHRS and CDR2 is YFSETQ.

J is TRBJ1-1 and V is TRBV3-1 (or the pseudogene TRBV3-2); maybe TRBD1 (5 bases). This CDR3 has 14 residues. V was cut by 1 base and J by 3 bases, with 9 bases left in between. Germline-derived CDR1 and CDR2 are LGHDT and YNNKEL (reference sequence). Written as DNA, the CDR3 is TGTGCCAGCAGCCAAGTTGCAGGGTACACTGAAGCTTTCTTT. It is translated as CASSQVAGYTEAFF.

The chain combines TRBV5-6 with TRBJ2-1, with TRBD1 identical over 10 bases. CDR3 length: 14 residues. Germline V lookup: CDR1 SGHDT, CDR2 YYEEEE. V shed 3 bases and J 8 bases; nucleotides not matched to a gene: 5. The chain's CDR3 is CASSSGGQGDEQFF. The CDR3 nucleotides are TGTGCCAGCAGCTCGGGCGGACAGGGGGATGAGCAGTTCTTC.

The rearrangement uses TRBV5-1 and TRBJ2-7; D unclear. Deletions cut 8 bases from V and 1 base from J, with 19 bases between. Germline loops: CDR1 SGHRS, CDR2 YFSETQ. CDR3 length: 15 amino acids. CDR3 loop: CASLPDPARSYEQYF. The CDR3 DNA is TGCGCCAGTTTACCCGACCCCGCGAGGTCCTACGAGCAGTACTTC.

V usage is TRBV10-1 and J usage is TRBJ2-3; D possibly corresponds to TRBD2 (5 bases). The CDR3 extends over 13 amino acids. Trimming cost V 0 bases and J 5 bases, with 6 bases left between them. Germline V gene sequence: CDR1 WNHNN, CDR2 SYGVQD (reference sequence). The CDR3, as DNA: TGCGCCAGCAGTGAGTCCGGGGTAGATACGCAGTATTTT. Protein product: CASSESGVDTQYF.

This chain uses TRBV9 with TRBJ1-3; 8 nucleotides line up with TRBD1. The germline CDR1 and CDR2 sequences are SGDLS and YYNGEE. The CDR3 is 18 amino acids. With V trimmed by 0 bases and J by 4 bases, 12 bases remained unmatched. The CDR3 nucleotides read TGTGCCAGCAGCGTAGAGGACAGGGTGTTTCAATTGGGAAACACCATATATTTT. It codes for CASSVEDRVFQLGNTIYF.

The chain uses TRBV30 and TRBJ1-3, with D unresolved. V lost 4 bases, J lost 7 bases, and 23 bases lay in between. From germline, CDR1 is GTSNPN and CDR2 SVGIG (reference sequence). The CDR3 is 16 residues long. Here the CDR3 DNA reads TGTGCCTGGAATCCCCTACTCCCCGGCGGCGGGAACACCATATATTTT. This translates into CAWNPLLPGGGNTIYF.

The chain couples TRBV2 to TRBJ1-1; the D is unclear. The CDR3 length is 13 residues. V dropped 0 bases and J dropped 1 base, with 3 bases sitting between them. The germline gives CDR1 SNHLY, CDR2 FYNNEI. The CDR3 nucleotides read TGTGCCAGCAGTGAAGCGAGGAACACTGAAGCTTTCTTT. Translation: CASSEARNTEAFF.

The chain uses TRBV3-1 (or the pseudogene TRBV3-2) and TRBJ2-7, with D unresolved. The V end was cut by 3 bases, the J end by 0 bases, with 6 bases between. The CDR3 extends over 13 amino acids. Looked up from germline, CDR1 is LGHDT and CDR2 is YNNKEL (reference sequence). CDR3 sequence: CASSHESSYEQYF. In DNA, the CDR3 is TGTGCCAGCAGCCACGAGAGCTCCTACGAGCAGTACTTC.

The chain is built from TRBV6-1 and TRBJ1-5; 7 bases are a match to TRBD1. The germline V gene has CDR1 MNHNS and CDR2 SASEGT. After removal of 3 bases from V and 9 bases from J, the junction contained 11 bases not matched to a gene. This CDR3 comprises 15 residues. This CDR3 is CASSDSGTVLRPQHF. The CDR3 DNA reads as TGTGCCAGCAGTGATTCGGGGACAGTTCTTCGGCCCCAGCATTTT.

The chain recombines TRBV24-1 with TRBJ1-4, with 7 bases matching TRBD1. CDR1 KGHDR and CDR2 SFDVKD come from the germline V gene. This CDR3 has 15 amino acids. J lost 4 bases, V lost 4 bases, and 5 bases had no gene match. CDR3: CATSERDSYNEKLFF. CDR3 bases: TGTGCCACCAGTGAACGGGACAGCTATAATGAAAAACTGTTTTTT.

The chain links TRBV3-1 (or the pseudogene TRBV3-2) to TRBJ2-7, with 7 bases fitting TRBD1. The length of the CDR3 is 12 residues. CDR1 is LGHDT, CDR2 YNNKEL, per germline (reference sequence). J was trimmed by 3 bases and V by 4 bases; bases with no gene match: 0. The CDR3 coding sequence is TGTGCCAGCAGCCGACAGGGCTACGAGCAGTACTTC. Protein: CASSRQGYEQYF.

The chain links TRBV15 to TRBJ2-1, with 7 bases aligning to TRBD1. J lost 2 bases, V lost 6 bases, and 7 bases had no gene match. Germline V gene data show CDR1 as LNHNV and CDR2 as YYDKDF (reference sequence). This CDR3 contains 15 residues. The CDR3 coding sequence is TGTGCCACCAGGGGAACAGGGGATACCTACAATGAGCAGTTCTTC. Protein: CATRGTGDTYNEQFF.

The chain uses TRBV5-1 and TRBJ1-6; 9 positions match TRBD1. Germline CDR1 is SGHRS and CDR2 is YFSETQ. J lost 6 bases, V lost 0 bases, and 1 base had no gene match. The length of the CDR3 is 15 residues. The CDR3 spells CASSLAGQGNSPLHF. The CDR3 DNA sequence: TGCGCCAGCAGCTTGGCGGGACAGGGTAATTCACCCCTCCACTTT.

V gene TRBV7-9 combines with J gene TRBJ1-5; TRBD1 is a possible D gene (5 bases). The V gene's germline CDR1 is SEHNR and CDR2 FQNEAQ (reference sequence). The CDR3 contains 14 residues. Trimming removed 5 bases from V and 0 bases from J, with 8 bases in between. The CDR3 protein is CASSADTSNQPQHF. The DNA for the CDR3 is TGTGCCAGCAGCGCGGACACTAGCAATCAGCCCCAGCATTTT.

The V gene is TRBV27, the J gene TRBJ1-6; D gene uncertain. This CDR3 contains 14 residues. Germline loops: CDR1 MNHEY, CDR2 SMNVEV (reference sequence). Trimming left V 1 base short and J 7 bases short, with 8 bases between. This chain's CDR3 is CASSLYGENSPLHF. The CDR3 bases are TGTGCCAGCAGTTTATATGGGGAGAATTCACCCCTCCACTTT.

The genes are TRBV3-1 (or the pseudogene TRBV3-2) and TRBJ2-7; D may be TRBD1 (7 bases). Germline V gene lookup returns CDR1 LGHDT and CDR2 YNNKEL (reference sequence). The CDR3 extends over 13 amino acids. V lost 8 bases and J 6 bases, leaving 17 bases between the germline ends. CDR3 sequence: CASLRQGGGEQYF. The CDR3 DNA follows: TGTGCCAGCCTCCGTCAGGGGGGTGGCGAGCAGTACTTC.